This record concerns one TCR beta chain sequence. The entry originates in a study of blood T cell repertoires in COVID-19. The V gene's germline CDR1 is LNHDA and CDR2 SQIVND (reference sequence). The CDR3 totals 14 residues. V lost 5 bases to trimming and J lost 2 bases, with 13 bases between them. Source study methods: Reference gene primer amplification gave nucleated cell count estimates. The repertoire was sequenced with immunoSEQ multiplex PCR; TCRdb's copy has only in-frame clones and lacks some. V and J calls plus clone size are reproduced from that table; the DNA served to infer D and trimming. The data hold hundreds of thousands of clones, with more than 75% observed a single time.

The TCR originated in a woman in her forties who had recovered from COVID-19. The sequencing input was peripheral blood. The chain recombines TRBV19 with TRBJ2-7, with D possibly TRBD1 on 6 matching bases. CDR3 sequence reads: CASSWGPSPYEQYF. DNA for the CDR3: TGTGCCAGTAGTTGGGGGCCCAGCCCCTACGAGCAGTACTTC. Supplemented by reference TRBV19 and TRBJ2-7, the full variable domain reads DGGITQSPKYLFRKEGQNVTLSCEQNLNHDAMYWYRQDPGQGLRLIYYSQIVNDFQKGDIAEGYSVSREKKESFPLTVTSAQKNPTAFYLCASSWGPSPYEQYFGPGTRLTVT.